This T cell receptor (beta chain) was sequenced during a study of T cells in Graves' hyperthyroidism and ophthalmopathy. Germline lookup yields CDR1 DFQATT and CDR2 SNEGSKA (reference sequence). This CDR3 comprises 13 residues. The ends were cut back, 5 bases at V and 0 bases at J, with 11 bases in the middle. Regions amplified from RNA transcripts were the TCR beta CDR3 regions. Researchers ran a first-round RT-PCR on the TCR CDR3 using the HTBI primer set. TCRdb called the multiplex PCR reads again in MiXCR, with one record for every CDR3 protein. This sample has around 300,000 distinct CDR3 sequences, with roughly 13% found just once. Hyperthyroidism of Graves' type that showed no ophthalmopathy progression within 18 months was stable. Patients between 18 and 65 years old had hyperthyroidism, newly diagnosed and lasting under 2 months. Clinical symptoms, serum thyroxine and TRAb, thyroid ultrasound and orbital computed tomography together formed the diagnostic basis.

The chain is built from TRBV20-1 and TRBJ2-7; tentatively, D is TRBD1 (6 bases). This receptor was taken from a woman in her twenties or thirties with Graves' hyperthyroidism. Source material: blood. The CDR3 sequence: CSARTEDSYEQYF. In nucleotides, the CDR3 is TGCAGTGCTCGGACAGAGGACTCCTACGAGCAGTACTTC.